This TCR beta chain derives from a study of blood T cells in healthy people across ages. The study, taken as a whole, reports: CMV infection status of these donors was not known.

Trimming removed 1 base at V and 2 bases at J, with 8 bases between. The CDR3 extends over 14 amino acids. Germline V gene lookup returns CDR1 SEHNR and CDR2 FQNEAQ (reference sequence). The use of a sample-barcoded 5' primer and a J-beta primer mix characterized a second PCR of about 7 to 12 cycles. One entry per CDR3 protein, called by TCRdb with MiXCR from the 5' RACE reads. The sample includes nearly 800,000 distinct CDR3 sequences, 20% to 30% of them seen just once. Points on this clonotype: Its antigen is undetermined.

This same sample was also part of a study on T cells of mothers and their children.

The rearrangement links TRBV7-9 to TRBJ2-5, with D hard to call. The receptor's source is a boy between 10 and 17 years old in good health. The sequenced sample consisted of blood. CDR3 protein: CASSLVSRQETQYF. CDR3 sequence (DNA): TGTGCCAGCAGCTTAGTATCCAGGCAAGAGACCCAGTACTTC.